This entry lists 15 T cell receptor beta chains sequenced from one sample in a study of CD8 T cells in ankylosing spondylitis. Study outcomes and limitations: It appeared that ankylosing spondylitis blood was characterized by a TCR beta motif of under ten highly homologous variants.

TCRdb processed the 5' RACE reads anew with MiXCR; each CDR3 protein has one entry. The sample shows fewer than 550,000 distinct CDR3 sequences, approximately 5.3% of them seen only once. The antigens for these receptors are not known. Sequenced sample: blood, either unsorted or a sorted T cell fraction (not recorded which). These receptors all come from a male donor with ankylosing spondylitis.

This clonotype occurred many times. The chain has TRBV5-1 and TRBJ1-6; 9 nucleotides match TRBD1. Germline CDR1 reads SGHRS; CDR2 reads YFSETQ. V shed 4 bases, J shed 7 bases, and the junction held 6 bases outside the gene matches. The CDR3 length is 15 residues. The CDR3 sequence: CASSPPGQGNSPLHF. The CDR3, as DNA: TGCGCCAGCAGCCCACCGGGACAGGGAAATTCACCCCTCCACTTT.

This clonotype was detected a few times. V is TRBV2 and J is TRBJ2-7; 7 bases are a match to TRBD1. Germline V gives CDR1 SNHLY, CDR2 FYNNEI. The CDR3 runs to 16 residues. Losses at the gene ends were 0 bases for V and 2 bases for J; bases not matched to a gene: 7. The CDR3 coding sequence is TGTGCCAGCAGTGAAGCGCTTGGGACAGCAACCTACGAGCAGTACTTC. It codes for CASSEALGTATYEQYF.

This clonotype occurred many times. Sequence at one end of the junction differs from germline and may be a read error. The chain couples TRBV20-1 to TRBJ2-7, with 7 bases lining up with TRBD1. The CDR3 runs to 13 residues. Per the germline V gene, CDR1 is DFQATT and CDR2 is SNEGSKA (reference sequence). The DNA of the CDR3 is TGTGGGGGTTTGGGACAGAGCACCTACGAGCAGTACTTC. Translated, it gives CGGLGQSTYEQYF.

This clonotype was seen repeatedly, ten times or more. The gene calls are TRBV15 and TRBJ2-1; 9 bases line up with TRBD1. V trimming: 3 bases; J trimming: 8 bases; junction bases outside the gene matches: 5. Looked up from germline, CDR1 is LNHNV and CDR2 is YYDKDF (reference sequence). The CDR3 is made up of 14 amino acids. The CDR3 nucleotides read TGTGCCACCAGCAGGACAGGGGGGGAGGATGAGCAGTTCTTC. It encodes CATSRTGGEDEQFF.

There are many counts of this clonotype. This chain uses TRBV6-1 with TRBJ1-6; 7 positions match TRBD1. Germline V CDR1 and CDR2: MNHNS, SASEGT. J lost 4 bases, V lost 2 bases, and 5 bases had no gene match. The CDR3 runs to 16 residues. CDR3 coding DNA: TGTGCCAGCAGTGAAATCGGGACAGCATATAATTCACCCCTCCACTTT. Amino acids: CASSEIGTAYNSPLHF.

This clonotype was detected ten times or more. J is TRBJ2-7 and V is TRBV6-1; D not resolved. The V end was cut by 3 bases, the J end by 0 bases, with 12 bases between. The CDR3 loop spans 15 amino acids. The V gene's germline CDR1 is MNHNS and CDR2 SASEGT. Here the CDR3 reads CASSDPPRTSYEQYF. In DNA, the CDR3 is TGTGCCAGCAGTGACCCTCCACGCACCTCCTACGAGCAGTACTTC.

Many counts were recorded for this clonotype. The junction and the germline gene differ at one end; a read error may be behind it. V is TRBV12-3 or TRBV12-4 and J is TRBJ1-2; D possibly corresponds to TRBD1 (5 bases). This CDR3 is 13 amino acids long. CDR3: CASSLGVWSGYTF. CDR3 sequence (DNA): TGTGCCAGCAGCTTAGGGGTTTGGAGCGGCTACACCTTC.

This clonotype has only a few counts. J is TRBJ2-5 and V is TRBV7-3; TRBD2 aligns across 11 bases. This CDR3 comprises 18 residues. CDR1 is SGHTA, CDR2 FQGTGA, per germline. V shed 2 bases, J shed 2 bases, and the junction held 10 bases outside the gene matches. CDR3 protein: CASSLSASGGSGQETQYF. In nucleotides, the CDR3 is TGTGCCAGCAGCTTATCGGCTAGCGGGGGGTCCGGACAAGAGACCCAGTACTTC.

This clonotype was observed at least ten times. The chain uses TRBV20-1 and TRBJ2-7; 11 nucleotides line up with TRBD2. V lost 4 bases, J lost 3 bases, and 5 bases stayed unmatched. Germline assignment: CDR1 DFQATT and CDR2 SNEGSKA (reference sequence). The CDR3 covers 14 residues. This CDR3 reads CSAKGLAAYYEQYF. In DNA, the CDR3 is TGCAGTGCTAAGGGACTAGCGGCTTACTACGAGCAGTACTTC.

The CDR3 nucleotides read TGTGCCAGCAGCCAATGGCGAGGCTACGAGCAGTACTTC. Amino acid sequence: CASSQWRGYEQYF. The genes are TRBV3-1 and TRBJ2-7; no firm D call. The CDR3 extends over 13 amino acids. Per the germline V gene, CDR1 is LGHDT and CDR2 is YNNKEL (reference sequence). V was pared by 2 bases and J by 3 bases, with 8 bases between.

There are many counts of this clonotype. This chain uses TRBV4-3 with TRBJ1-6; D not resolved. The CDR3 runs to 16 residues. Trimming left V 2 bases short and J 7 bases short, with 15 bases between. Germline V gene sequence: CDR1 LGHNA, CDR2 YSLEER. The CDR3 sequence is CASSQSPTGTNSPLHF. CDR3 nucleotide sequence: TGCGCCAGCAGCCAATCGCCGACGGGAACGAATTCACCCCTCCACTTT.

This clonotype was found many times. This chain links TRBV6-5 with TRBJ1-1; maybe TRBD1 (6 bases). The CDR3 is 11 residues long. The V end was cut by 6 bases, the J end by 7 bases, with 9 bases between. From germline, CDR1 is MNHEY and CDR2 SVGAGI. CDR3 region: CASRRTDEAFF. The DNA for the CDR3 is TGTGCCAGCAGGCGGACAGATGAAGCTTTCTTT.

This clonotype appeared many times. The chain couples TRBV5-1 to TRBJ2-1; 13 bases line up with TRBD2. This CDR3 region has 16 residues. J was trimmed by 10 bases and V by 0 bases; bases with no gene match: 7. CDR1 and CDR2 from the germline V gene are SGHRS and YFSETQ. The CDR3 bases are TGCGCCAGCAGCTTGGAACCGGGACTAGCGGGGAACGAGCAGTTCTTC. Translated, it gives CASSLEPGLAGNEQFF.

This clonotype was recorded at least ten times. The CDR3 here is CASTPQGATGELFF. For the CDR3, the DNA is TGTGCCAGCACCCCCCAGGGCGCCACCGGGGAGCTGTTTTTT. The chain couples TRBV12-3 or TRBV12-4 to TRBJ2-2; TRBD1 is a possible D gene (5 bases). The CDR3 is 14 residues long. V lost 7 bases, J lost 4 bases, and 13 bases lay in between.

In this sample, this clonotype turned up many times. V gene TRBV18 combines with J gene TRBJ2-1; D perhaps matches TRBD1 (6 bases). Per the germline V gene, CDR1 is KGHSH and CDR2 is LQKENI. The CDR3 runs 14 residues. The V and J ends lost 4 bases and 4 bases respectively, with 11 bases between them. CDR3 residues: CASSRRQDYNEQFF. The CDR3 DNA reads as TGTGCCAGCTCACGACGACAGGATTACAATGAGCAGTTCTTC.